Each of the 13 T cell receptor beta chains below was sequenced from the same sample in a study of early T cells in non-severe SARS-CoV-2 infection. TCRdb processed the 5' RACE reads anew with MiXCR; each CDR3 protein has one entry. The sample includes 20,000 to 25,000 distinct CDR3 sequences, 4.8% of them seen just once. The sequencing input was whole blood. The source of these receptors is an adult who was a healthcare worker with PCR-confirmed SARS-CoV-2 infection or an uninfected control (not recorded which).

This clonotype was seen at least ten times. This chain links TRBV5-5 with TRBJ2-3, with TRBD2 identical over 10 bases. V lost 1 base to trimming and J lost 5 bases; unmatched junction nucleotides: 7. Germline loops: CDR1 SGHKS, CDR2 YYEKEE (reference sequence). CDR3 length equals 16 residues. In DNA, the CDR3 is TGTGCCAGCAGCTTGCTAGCGGGAGCCCCGGGAGATACGCAGTATTTT. Translated: CASSLLAGAPGDTQYF. The full variable domain, rest sourced from reference TRBV5-5 and TRBJ2-3, is DAGVTQSPTHLIKTRGQQVTLRCSPISGHKSVSWYQQVLGQGPQFIFQYYEKEERGRGNFPDRFSARQFPNYSSELNVNALLLGDSALYLCASSLLAGAPGDTQYFGPGTRLTVL.

In its sample, this clonotype was seen many times. V usage is TRBV12-3 or TRBV12-4 and J usage is TRBJ1-3; no clear D. The CDR3 consists of 14 residues. V lost 6 bases and J lost 2, with 11 bases in between. The CDR3 region has the DNA TGTGCCAGCAGCGATCAGTGGCCTGGAAACACCATATATTTT. The encoded protein is CASSDQWPGNTIYF.

The sample holds many counts of this clonotype. V is TRBV27 and J is TRBJ2-7; no clear D gene. Trimming left V 3 bases short and J 0 bases short, with 9 bases between. Per germline, CDR1 MNHEY and CDR2 SMNVEV (reference sequence). The CDR3 has 14 residues. CDR3: CASSLVMSSYEQYF. The CDR3 DNA sequence: TGTGCCAGCAGTTTGGTCATGAGCTCCTACGAGCAGTACTTC.

This clonotype was counted at least ten times. The V and J genes are TRBV20-1 and TRBJ1-5; no reliable D call. The CDR3 length is 12 residues. V lost 6 bases, J lost 4 bases, and 10 bases lay in between. Per the germline V gene, CDR1 is DFQATT and CDR2 is SNEGSKA (reference sequence). CDR3 sequence reads: CSATAGNQPQHF. CDR3 in DNA: TGCAGTGCAACAGCCGGTAATCAGCCCCAGCATTTT.

This clonotype was seen at least ten times. This chain links TRBV11-2 with TRBJ1-1; possible D gene TRBD1, 5 bases. Trimming cost V 7 bases and J 5 bases, with 17 bases left between them. Looked up from germline, CDR1 is SGHAT and CDR2 is FQNNGV. CDR3 size: 14 residues. The CDR3 region is CASMPPDRGTEAFF. In nucleotides, the CDR3 is TGTGCCAGCATGCCCCCCGACAGAGGGACTGAAGCTTTCTTT.

This rearrangement joins TRBV29-1 to TRBJ2-1, with TRBD1 as a possible D gene (6 bases). Trimming left V 8 bases short and J 9 bases short, with 20 bases between. The CDR3 has 13 amino acids. Germline-derived CDR1 and CDR2 are SQVTM and ANQGSEA. The CDR3 DNA reads as TGCAGCCTTCGGGACAATCGACACGCTGAGCAGTTCTTC. This translates into CSLRDNRHAEQFF.

This clonotype is medium-sized in the sample. The rearrangement joins TRBV6-4 to TRBJ2-3; 10 positions agree with TRBD2. CDR1 and CDR2 (germline): MRHNA, SNTAGT. CDR3 length: 14 amino acids. V shed 6 bases, J shed 3 bases, and the junction held 3 bases outside the gene matches. This CDR3 is CASSRAGGTDTQYF. The CDR3 DNA is TGTGCCAGCAGCCGAGCGGGAGGGACAGATACGCAGTATTTT.

This clonotype was recorded at least ten times. This rearrangement joins TRBV19 to TRBJ2-7; D is possibly TRBD2 (6 bases). Trimming took off 4 bases at V and 0 bases at J, with 10 bases between the two ends. This CDR3 contains 14 residues. Germline CDR1 and CDR2: LNHDA and SQIVND (reference sequence). CDR3 loop: CASSSGTPSYEQYF. The CDR3 bases are TGTGCCAGTAGTAGCGGGACCCCCTCCTACGAGCAGTACTTC.

V and J are TRBV7-2 and TRBJ2-1; maybe TRBD1 (6 bases). V lost 9 bases and J 4 bases, leaving 22 bases between the germline ends. This CDR3 has 16 residues. CDR1 is SGHTA, CDR2 FQGNSA, per germline. The CDR3 protein is CASKARGRGYYNEQFF. CDR3 bases: TGTGCCAGTAAAGCCCGGGGCAGGGGTTATTACAATGAGCAGTTCTTC.

The chain recombines TRBV30 with TRBJ1-1, with no clear D. There are 13 residues in the CDR3. V shed 2 bases and J shed 0 bases, with 7 bases lying between them. The germline V gene encodes CDR1 GTSNPN and CDR2 SVGIG (reference sequence). The CDR3 protein is CAWSTWLNTEAFF. The CDR3 region has the DNA TGTGCCTGGAGTACATGGTTGAACACTGAAGCTTTCTTT.

This clonotype came up many times. The rearrangement uses TRBV29-1 and TRBJ2-1, with 7 bases aligning to TRBD1. The CDR3 runs to 15 residues. The V gene end was trimmed by 4 bases and the J gene end by 3 bases; junction bases not matched to a gene: 9. The germline V gene has CDR1 SQVTM and CDR2 ANQGSEA. Here the CDR3 reads CSVGPENRGYNEQFF. CDR3 in DNA: TGCAGCGTTGGCCCGGAGAACAGGGGCTACAATGAGCAGTTCTTC.

This clonotype was detected a few times. The genes are TRBV27 and TRBJ1-3; D gene unclear. The V and J ends lost 5 bases and 7 bases respectively, with 12 bases between them. The V gene's germline CDR1 is MNHEY and CDR2 SMNVEV (reference sequence). The CDR3 spans 13 residues. The chain's CDR3 is CASSLTLGNTIYF. The CDR3 DNA sequence: TGTGCCAGCAGTCTAACCTTGGGTAACACCATATATTTT.

In its sample, this clonotype was seen many times. The CDR3 region is CASSPPAGAYEQYF. CDR3 in DNA: TGTGCCAGCAGCCCCCCGGCGGGAGCGTACGAGCAGTACTTC. The gene calls are TRBV11-2 and TRBJ2-7, with 7 bases lining up with TRBD2. The CDR3 length is 14 residues. The J segment lost 4 bases and the V segment lost 5 bases, leaving 8 bases of the junction unmatched. Germline CDR1 SGHAT, CDR2 FQNNGV.